The text below deals with one TCR beta chain. Its specificity is not known. This sample is part of a study of PD-1 blockade in classical Hodgkin lymphoma. The wider study: Patients got intravenous nivolumab 3 mg/kg every 2 weeks. Regarding the study as a whole: For complete responders, baseline diversity was comparable to that of newly diagnosed patients. CD4+ TCR diversity rose significantly by C4D1, and CD8+ TCR diversity did not.

Assay: immunoSEQ multiplex PCR; the TCRdb copy retains only in-frame clones and omits some. This table has 25,000 to 35,000 clones, around 80% appearing once. The CDR3 runs to 13 residues. The germline V gene has CDR1 MNHNY and CDR2 SVGAGI (reference sequence). V was trimmed by 7 bases and J by 3 bases, leaving 13 bases between them. Time point denoted: cycle 4 day 1 (C4D1), after more than five weeks of nivolumab. Brentuximab vedotin exposure varied among the patients, all of whom had relapsed after autologous stem cell transplantation. From thawed PBMCs, CD4+ T cells were purified using magnetic negative selection.

V usage is TRBV6-6 and J usage is TRBJ2-7; D not resolved. This sequence originates from a human donor with classical Hodgkin lymphoma. The sequencing used CD4+ T cells from blood, collected before the fourth cycle of nivolumab. The CDR3 is CASTRPYHYEQYF. As DNA, the CDR3 is TGTGCCAGCACACGACCCTATCACTACGAGCAGTACTTC.